The present T cell receptor beta chain was sequenced within a study of T cells in localized non-small cell lung cancer. Study conclusions and caveats: A single tumor region was sequenced, leaving heterogeneity possible. Clonality of T cells reached its maximum in uninvolved adjacent lung, surpassing tumor. Researchers found a median around 57 of the top 100 tumor clones in adjacent lung.

The method was immunoSEQ multiplex PCR; TCRdb's version includes in-frame clones alone and lacks a portion of them. Among over a thousand clones listed, around 23% were seen once. Between the trimmed V and J ends, which lost 2 bases and 7 bases, there was a span of 11 bases. Germline V lookup: CDR1 MDHEN, CDR2 SYDVKM. This CDR3 has 13 amino acids. Researchers cut adjacent lung at least 2 cm from the tumor margin, and it showed no atypia. This clone was counted only a few times. What it binds is unknown. The chain is built from TRBV28 and TRBJ1-1, with D perhaps matching TRBD1 (5 bases). This sample comprised normal lung tissue next to the tumor, obtained before any cancer treatment. The TCR sequence derives from a man aged 40 to 70 with stage III squamous cell lung carcinoma. The CDR3 DNA reads as TGTGCCAGCAGTTTAACCGGGAGGGGTGAAGCTTTCTTT. This gives the protein CASSLTGRGEAFF.